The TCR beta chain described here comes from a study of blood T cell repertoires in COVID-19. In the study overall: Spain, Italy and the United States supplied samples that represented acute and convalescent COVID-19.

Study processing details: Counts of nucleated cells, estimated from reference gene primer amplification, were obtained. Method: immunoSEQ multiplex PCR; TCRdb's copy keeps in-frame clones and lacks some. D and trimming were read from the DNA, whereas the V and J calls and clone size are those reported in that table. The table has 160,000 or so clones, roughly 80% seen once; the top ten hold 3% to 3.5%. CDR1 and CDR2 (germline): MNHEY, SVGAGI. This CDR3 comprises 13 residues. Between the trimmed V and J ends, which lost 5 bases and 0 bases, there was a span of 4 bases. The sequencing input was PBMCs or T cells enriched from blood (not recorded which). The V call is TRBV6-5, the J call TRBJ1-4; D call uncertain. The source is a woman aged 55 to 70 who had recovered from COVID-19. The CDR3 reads CASSRATNEKLFF. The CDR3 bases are TGTGCCAGCAGTCGGGCAACTAATGAAAAACTGTTTTTT.